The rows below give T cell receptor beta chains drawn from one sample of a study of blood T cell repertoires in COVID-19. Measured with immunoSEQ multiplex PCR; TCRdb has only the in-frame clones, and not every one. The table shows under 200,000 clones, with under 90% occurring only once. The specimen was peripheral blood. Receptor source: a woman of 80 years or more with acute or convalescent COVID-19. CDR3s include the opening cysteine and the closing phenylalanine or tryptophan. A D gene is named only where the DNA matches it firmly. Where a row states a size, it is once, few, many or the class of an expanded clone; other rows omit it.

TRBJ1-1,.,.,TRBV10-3,CAIRAGMNTEAFF,TGTGCCATCAGGGCAGGGATGAACACTGAAGCTTTCTTT
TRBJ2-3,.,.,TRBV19,CASSPRGGGTDTQYF,TGTGCCAGTAGTCCTCGAGGGGGAGGGACAGATACGCAGTATTTT
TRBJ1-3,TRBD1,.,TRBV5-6,CASSPPGQGRHTIYF,TGTGCCAGCAGCCCACCGGGACAGGGACGACACACCATATATTTT
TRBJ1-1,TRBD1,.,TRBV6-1,CASSEALDRGWTEAFF,TGTGCCAGCAGTGAAGCTTTAGACAGGGGATGGACTGAAGCTTTCTTT
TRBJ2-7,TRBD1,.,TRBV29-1,CSVEGSTGVGSYEQYF,TGCAGCGTTGAAGGGTCGACAGGGGTGGGCTCCTACGAGCAGTACTTC
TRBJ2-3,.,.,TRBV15,CATRSSWTDTQYF,TGTGCCACCAGAAGTAGTTGGACAGATACGCAGTATTTT
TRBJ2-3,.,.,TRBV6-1,CASSEVLGVDTQYF,TGTGCCAGCAGTGAAGTTTTAGGGGTAGATACGCAGTATTTT
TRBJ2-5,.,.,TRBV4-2,CASSAGLLQETQYF,TGTGCCAGCAGCGCAGGACTTCTCCAAGAGACCCAGTACTTC
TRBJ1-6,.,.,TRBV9,CASSVGSGPLHF,TGTGCCAGCAGCGTAGGATCCGGACCCCTCCACTTT
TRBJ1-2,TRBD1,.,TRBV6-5,CASSTQDRGHGYTF,TGTGCCAGCAGTACGCAGGACAGGGGACATGGCTACACCTTC
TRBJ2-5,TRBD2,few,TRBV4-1,CASSQGASGSPGTQYF,TGCGCCAGCAGCCAAGGCGCTAGCGGGAGTCCCGGGACCCAGTACTTC
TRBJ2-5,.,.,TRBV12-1,CASSPGTSGQETQYF,TGTGCCAGCAGCCCTGGGACTAGCGGCCAAGAGACCCAGTACTTC
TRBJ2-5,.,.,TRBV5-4,CASSPALSQETQYF,TGTGCCAGCAGCCCCGCCCTGAGCCAAGAGACCCAGTACTTC
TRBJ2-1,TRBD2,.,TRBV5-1,CASSLTLGGLAGVSPIREQFF,TGCGCCAGCAGCTTGACTTTGGGGGGACTAGCGGGAGTATCCCCAATTAGAGAGCAGTTCTTC
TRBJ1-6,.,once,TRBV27,CASSPRGYNSPLHF,TGTGCCAGCAGCCCCCGAGGCTATAATTCACCCCTCCACTTT
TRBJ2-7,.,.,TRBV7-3,CASSLIGGGYEQYF,TGTGCCAGCAGCTTAATTGGAGGAGGCTACGAGCAGTACTTC
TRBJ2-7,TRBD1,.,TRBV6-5,CASTKGQGNYEQYF,TGTGCCAGCACCAAGGGACAGGGAAACTACGAGCAGTACTTC
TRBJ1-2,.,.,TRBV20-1,CSARALRIMAF,TGCAGTGCTAGGGCCTTGAGGATCATGGCCTTC
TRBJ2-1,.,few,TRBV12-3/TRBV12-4,CASSFSSGNEQFF,TGTGCCAGCAGTTTTTCGTCGGGGAACGAGCAGTTCTTC
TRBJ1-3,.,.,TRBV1,CTSSNTGGRGNTIYF,TGCACCAGCAGTAACACAGGGGGCAGGGGAAACACCATATATTTT
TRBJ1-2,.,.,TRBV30,CAWSGSSGYGYTF,TGTGCCTGGAGTGGGTCGAGCGGCTATGGCTACACCTTC
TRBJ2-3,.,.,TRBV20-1,CSAIVTDTQYF,TGCAGTGCAATCGTCACAGATACGCAGTATTTT
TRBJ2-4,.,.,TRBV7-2,CASSSRPSRFSRGKNIQYF,TGTGCCAGCAGCTCCAGACCTTCTCGATTCTCTCGGGGGAAAAACATTCAGTACTTC
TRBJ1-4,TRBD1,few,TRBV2,CASSEGGQGVDEKLFF,TGTGCCAGCAGTGAAGGAGGACAGGGAGTGGATGAAAAACTGTTTTTT
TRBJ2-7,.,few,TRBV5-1,CASSPGTSGNEQYF,TGCGCCAGCAGCCCCGGCACCTCGGGAAACGAGCAGTACTTC
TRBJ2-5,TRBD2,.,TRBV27,CASRAERGSLETQYF,TGTGCCAGCAGGGCCGAGCGGGGGAGCTTAGAGACCCAGTACTTC
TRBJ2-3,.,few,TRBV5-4,CASSQQQRTDTQYF,TGTGCCAGCAGCCAACAACAGCGCACAGATACGCAGTATTTT
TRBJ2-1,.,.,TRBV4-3,CASSQGTRGVGNEQFF,TGCGCCAGCAGCCAAGGGACTAGGGGGGTTGGGAATGAGCAGTTCTTC
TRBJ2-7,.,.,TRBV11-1,CASSLAGIYEQYF,TGTGCCAGCAGCTTGGCAGGGATCTACGAGCAGTACTTC
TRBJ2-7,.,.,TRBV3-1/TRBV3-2,CASSVSPTVYEQYF,TGTGCCAGCAGTGTGAGCCCGACAGTCTACGAGCAGTACTTC
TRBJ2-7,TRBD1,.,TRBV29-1,CSVDRGPYEQYF,TGCAGCGTCGACAGGGGCCCCTACGAGCAGTACTTC
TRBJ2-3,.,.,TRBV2,CASREGSEIFSTDTQYF,TGTGCCAGCAGGGAGGGATCAGAGATATTCAGCACAGATACGCAGTATTTT
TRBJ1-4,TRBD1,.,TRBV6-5,CASDRGATNEKLFF,TGTGCCAGCGACAGGGGCGCGACTAATGAAAAACTGTTTTTT
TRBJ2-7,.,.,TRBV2,CASSRQSPNYEQYF,TGTGCCAGCAGTAGACAGAGCCCAAACTACGAGCAGTACTTC
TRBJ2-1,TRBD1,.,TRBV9,CASSVERDSSYNEQFF,TGTGCCAGCAGCGTAGAAAGGGACAGCTCCTACAATGAGCAGTTCTTC
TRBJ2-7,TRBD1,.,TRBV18,CASSNGTGGSYEQYF,TGTGCCAGCTCAAACGGGACAGGGGGATCCTACGAGCAGTACTTC
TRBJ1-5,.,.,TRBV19,CAAAGGLNQPQHF,TGTGCCGCGGCAGGTGGACTCAATCAGCCCCAGCATTTT
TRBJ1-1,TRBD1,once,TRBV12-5,CASGLRDRGRTDNGNTEAFF,TGTGCTAGTGGACTACGGGACAGGGGGCGCACGGACAATGGGAACACTGAAGCTTTCTTT
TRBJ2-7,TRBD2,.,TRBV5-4,CASSSLSSGVSYEQYF,TGTGCCAGCAGCTCTCTATCTAGCGGGGTATCCTACGAGCAGTACTTC
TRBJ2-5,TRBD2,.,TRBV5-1,CASTPSGEGAQYF,TGCGCCAGCACGCCCAGCGGGGAAGGGGCCCAGTACTTC
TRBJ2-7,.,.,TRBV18,CASSPQTISSYEQYF,TGTGCCAGCTCACCGCAGACTATCAGCTCCTACGAGCAGTACTTC
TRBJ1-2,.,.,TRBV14,CASSQFGVQGARTF,TGTGCCAGCAGCCAATTTGGGGTTCAAGGGGCGAGAACCTTC